This entry describes one TCR beta chain. At one boundary the junction diverges from the germline segment, which might be a read error. This sample was included in a study of neoadjuvant nivolumab and ipilimumab in lung cancer. Repertoires were generated with immunoSEQ multiplex PCR, while TCRdb's copy carries only in-frame clones and drops some. Here the sample spans tens of thousands of clones, over 80% being singletons. The TCR originated in an adult with non-small cell lung cancer. The starting material was peripheral blood, obtained before neoadjuvant nivolumab, alone or with ipilimumab.

CDR3 amino acids: CSVPRTSGGIYTEQFF. In nucleotides, the CDR3 is TGCAGCGTGCCCCGGACTAGCGGGGGGATATACACTGAGCAGTTCTTC. The rearrangement uses TRBV29-1 and TRBJ2-1, with 14 bases fitting TRBD2. Per germline, CDR1 SQVTM and CDR2 ANQGSEA. This CDR3 is 16 amino acids long.